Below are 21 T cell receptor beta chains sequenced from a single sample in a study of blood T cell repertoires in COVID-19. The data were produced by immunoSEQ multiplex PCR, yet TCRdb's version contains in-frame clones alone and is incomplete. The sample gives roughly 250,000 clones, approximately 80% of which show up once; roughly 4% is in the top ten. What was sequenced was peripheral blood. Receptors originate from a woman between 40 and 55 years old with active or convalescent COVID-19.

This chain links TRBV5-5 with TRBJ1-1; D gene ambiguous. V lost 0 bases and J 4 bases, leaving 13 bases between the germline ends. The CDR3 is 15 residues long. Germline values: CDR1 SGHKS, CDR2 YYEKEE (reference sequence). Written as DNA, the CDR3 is TGTGCCAGCAGCTTGGCTAGTTTCGGCGGCACTGAAGCTTTCTTT. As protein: CASSLASFGGTEAFF.

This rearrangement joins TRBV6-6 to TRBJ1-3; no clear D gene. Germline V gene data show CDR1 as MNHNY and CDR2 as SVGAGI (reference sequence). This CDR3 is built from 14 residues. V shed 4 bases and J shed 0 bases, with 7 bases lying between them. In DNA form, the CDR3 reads TGTGCCAGCAGTTTAATGAGCTCTGGAAACACCATATATTTT. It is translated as CASSLMSSGNTIYF.

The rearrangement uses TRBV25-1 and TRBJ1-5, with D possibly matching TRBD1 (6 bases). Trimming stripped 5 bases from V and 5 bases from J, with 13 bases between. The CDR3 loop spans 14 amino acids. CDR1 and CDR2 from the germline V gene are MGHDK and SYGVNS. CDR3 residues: CASSLGRGDQPQHF. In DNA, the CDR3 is TGTGCCAGCAGTTTGGGCAGGGGCGATCAGCCCCAGCATTTT.

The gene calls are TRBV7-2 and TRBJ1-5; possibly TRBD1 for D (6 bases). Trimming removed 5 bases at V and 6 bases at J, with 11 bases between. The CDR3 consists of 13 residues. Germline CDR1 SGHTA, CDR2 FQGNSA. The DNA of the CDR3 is TGTGCCAGCAGCAAAGAAGGGGGTCAGCCCCAGCATTTT. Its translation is CASSKEGGQPQHF.

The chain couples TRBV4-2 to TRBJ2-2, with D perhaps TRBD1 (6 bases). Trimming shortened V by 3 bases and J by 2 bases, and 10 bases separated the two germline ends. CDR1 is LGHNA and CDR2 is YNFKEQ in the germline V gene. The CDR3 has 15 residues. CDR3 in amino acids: CASSHAQGNTGELFF. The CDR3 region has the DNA TGTGCCAGCAGCCATGCACAGGGAAACACCGGGGAGCTGTTTTTT.

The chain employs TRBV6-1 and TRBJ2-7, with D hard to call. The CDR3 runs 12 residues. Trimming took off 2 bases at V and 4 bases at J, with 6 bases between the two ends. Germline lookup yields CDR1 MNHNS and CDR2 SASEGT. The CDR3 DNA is TGTGCCAGCAGTGAAATGAGGTACGAGCAGTACTTC. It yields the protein CASSEMRYEQYF.

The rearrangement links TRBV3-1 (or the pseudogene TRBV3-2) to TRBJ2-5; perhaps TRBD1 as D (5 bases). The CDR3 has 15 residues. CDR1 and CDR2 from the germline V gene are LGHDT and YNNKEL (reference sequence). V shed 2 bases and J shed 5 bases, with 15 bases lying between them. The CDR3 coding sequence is TGTGCCAGCAGCCAACGGAAGGGGTATGGGGAGACCCAGTACTTC. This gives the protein CASSQRKGYGETQYF.

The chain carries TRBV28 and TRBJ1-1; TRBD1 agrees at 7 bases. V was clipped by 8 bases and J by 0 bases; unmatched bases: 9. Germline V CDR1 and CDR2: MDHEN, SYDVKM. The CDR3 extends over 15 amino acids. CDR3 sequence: CASRRGQSLNTEAFF. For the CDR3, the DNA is TGTGCCAGCCGCAGGGGACAGAGCCTGAACACTGAAGCTTTCTTT.

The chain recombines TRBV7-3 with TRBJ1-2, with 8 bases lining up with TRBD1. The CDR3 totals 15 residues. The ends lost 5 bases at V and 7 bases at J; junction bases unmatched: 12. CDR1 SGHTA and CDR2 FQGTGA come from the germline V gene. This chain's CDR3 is CASSPHGQGSVGYTF. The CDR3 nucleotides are TGTGCCAGCAGCCCCCACGGACAGGGAAGTGTTGGCTACACCTTC.

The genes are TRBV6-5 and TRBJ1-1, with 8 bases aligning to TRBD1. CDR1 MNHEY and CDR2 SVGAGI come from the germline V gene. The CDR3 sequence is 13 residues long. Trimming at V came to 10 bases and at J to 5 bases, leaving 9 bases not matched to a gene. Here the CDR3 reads CATATGGGTEAFF. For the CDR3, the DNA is TGTGCCACTGCTACAGGGGGGGGAACTGAAGCTTTCTTT.

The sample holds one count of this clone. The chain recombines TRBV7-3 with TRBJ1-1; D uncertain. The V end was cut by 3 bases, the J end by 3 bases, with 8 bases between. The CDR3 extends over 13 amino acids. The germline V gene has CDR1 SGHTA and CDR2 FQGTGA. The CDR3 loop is CASSFQAYTEAFF. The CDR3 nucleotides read TGTGCCAGCAGCTTTCAGGCTTACACTGAAGCTTTCTTT. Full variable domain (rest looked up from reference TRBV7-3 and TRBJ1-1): GAGVSQTPSNKVTEKGKYVELRCDPISGHTALYWYRQSLGQGPEFLIYFQGTGAADDSGLPNDRFFAVRPEGSVSTLKIQRTERGDSAVYLCASSFQAYTEAFFGQGTRLTVV.

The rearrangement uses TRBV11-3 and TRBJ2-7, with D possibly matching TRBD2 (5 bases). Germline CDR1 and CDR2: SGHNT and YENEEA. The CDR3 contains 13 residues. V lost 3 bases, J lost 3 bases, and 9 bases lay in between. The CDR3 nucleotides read TGTGCCAGCAGCTTGTACGCGGGCTACGAGCAGTACGTC. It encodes CASSLYAGYEQYV.

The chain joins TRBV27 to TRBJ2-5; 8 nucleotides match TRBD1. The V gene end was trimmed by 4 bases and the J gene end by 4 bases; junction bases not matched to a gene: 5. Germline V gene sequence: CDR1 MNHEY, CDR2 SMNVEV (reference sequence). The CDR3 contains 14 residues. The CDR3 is CASSWTGSSETQYF. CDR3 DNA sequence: TGTGCCAGCAGTTGGACAGGGAGTTCAGAGACCCAGTACTTC.

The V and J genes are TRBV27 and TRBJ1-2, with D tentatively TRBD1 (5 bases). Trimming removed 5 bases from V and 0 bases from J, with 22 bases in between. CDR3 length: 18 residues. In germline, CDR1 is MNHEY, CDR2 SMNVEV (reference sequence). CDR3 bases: TGTGCCAGCAGTCCAAACACGACAGTTCCCAATTCTAACTATGGCTACACCTTC. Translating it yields CASSPNTTVPNSNYGYTF.

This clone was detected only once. Written as DNA, the CDR3 is TGTGCCAGCAGTAGGGGGCGCACAGATACGCAGTATTTT. Encoded protein: CASSRGRTDTQYF. V usage is TRBV6-5 and J usage is TRBJ2-3; the match to TRBD1 covers 7 bases. This CDR3 spans 13 amino acids. The V gene's germline CDR1 is MNHEY and CDR2 SVGAGI. The J segment lost 1 base and the V segment lost 5 bases, leaving 0 bases of the junction unmatched.

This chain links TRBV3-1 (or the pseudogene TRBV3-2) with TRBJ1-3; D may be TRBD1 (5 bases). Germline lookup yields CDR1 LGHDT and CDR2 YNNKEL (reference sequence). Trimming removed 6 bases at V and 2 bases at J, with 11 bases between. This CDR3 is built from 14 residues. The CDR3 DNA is TGTGCCAGCAGTCTCCAGGGAACTGGAAACACCATATATTTT. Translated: CASSLQGTGNTIYF.

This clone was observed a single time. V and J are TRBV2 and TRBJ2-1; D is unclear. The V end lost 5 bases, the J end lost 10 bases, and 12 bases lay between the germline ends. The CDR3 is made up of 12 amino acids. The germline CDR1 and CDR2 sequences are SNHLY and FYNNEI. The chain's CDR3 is CASSFTGSEQFF. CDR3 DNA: TGTGCCAGCAGTTTCACCGGTTCCGAGCAGTTCTTC.

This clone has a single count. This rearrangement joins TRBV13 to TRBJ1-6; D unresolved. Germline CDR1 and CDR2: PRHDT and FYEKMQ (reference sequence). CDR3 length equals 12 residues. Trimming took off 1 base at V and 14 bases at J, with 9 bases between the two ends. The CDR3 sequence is CASSLDRLSLHF. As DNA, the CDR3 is TGTGCCAGCAGCTTAGACAGATTATCCCTCCACTTT.

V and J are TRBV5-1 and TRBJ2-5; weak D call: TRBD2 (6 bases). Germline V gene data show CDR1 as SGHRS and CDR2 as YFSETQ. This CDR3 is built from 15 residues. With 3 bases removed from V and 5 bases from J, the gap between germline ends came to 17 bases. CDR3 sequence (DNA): TGCGCCAGCAGCTCTATTCCGGGGGAGTGGGAGACCCAGTACTTC. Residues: CASSSIPGEWETQYF.

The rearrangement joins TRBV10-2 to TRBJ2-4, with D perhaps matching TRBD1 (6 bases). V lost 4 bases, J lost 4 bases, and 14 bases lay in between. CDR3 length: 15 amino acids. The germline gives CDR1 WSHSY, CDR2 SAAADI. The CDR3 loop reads CASSGGRGPKNIQYF. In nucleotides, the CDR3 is TGCGCCAGCAGTGGGGGCAGGGGACCAAAAAACATTCAGTACTTC.

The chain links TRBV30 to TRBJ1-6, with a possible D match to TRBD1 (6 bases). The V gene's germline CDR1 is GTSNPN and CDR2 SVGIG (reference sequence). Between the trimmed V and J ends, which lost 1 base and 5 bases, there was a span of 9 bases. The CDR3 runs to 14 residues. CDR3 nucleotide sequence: TGTGCCTGGAGTGAGACAGGAAATAATTCACCCCTCCACTTT. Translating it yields CAWSETGNNSPLHF.